Listed here are 24 T cell receptor beta chains from one sample, sequenced in a study of T-cell reconstitution after alpha-beta-depleted transplantation in children. Molecular barcoding with unique molecular identifiers was used for the TCRbeta library. A single record per CDR3 protein comes from TCRdb applying MiXCR to the PCR reads. In the table there are 450,000 to 600,000 distinct CDR3 sequences, roughly 33% of which are singletons. The starting material was PBMCs from the stem cell graft donor, obtained from the stem cell graft. These receptors were collected from a human donor who donated a stem cell graft to a child with aplastic anemia.

This chain links TRBV7-8 with TRBJ1-5, with TRBD1 as a possible D gene (5 bases). CDR3 size: 17 residues. Germline lookup yields CDR1 SGHVS and CDR2 FQNEAQ. The V end lost 1 base, the J end lost 0 bases, and 13 bases lay between the germline ends. CDR3 coding DNA: TGTGCCAGCAGCTTAGGGTCAGGGAGCTATAGCAATCAGCCCCAGCATTTT. Its translation is CASSLGSGSYSNQPQHF.

The chain has TRBV9 and TRBJ2-2; a possible D gene is TRBD1 (6 bases). CDR1 and CDR2 (germline): SGDLS, YYNGEE. The CDR3 loop spans 16 amino acids. V was trimmed by 0 bases and J by 1 base, leaving 10 bases between them. In DNA, the CDR3 is TGTGCCAGCAGCGTAGGAGGGGGTCAGAACACCGGGGAGCTGTTTTTT. It specifies CASSVGGGQNTGELFF.

V and J are TRBV12-3 or TRBV12-4 and TRBJ1-2, with TRBD1 identical over 8 bases. CDR3 length: 15 amino acids. V shed 4 bases and J 4 bases; nucleotides not matched to a gene: 8. The CDR3 bases are TGTGCCAGCAGTTCCGGGACAGGCCGATTCTATGGCTACACCTTC. Translating gives CASSSGTGRFYGYTF.

This chain uses TRBV6-1 with TRBJ1-1; 9 nucleotides match TRBD1. J lost 4 bases, V lost 8 bases, and 11 bases had no gene match. From germline, CDR1 is MNHNS and CDR2 SASEGT. This CDR3 contains 15 residues. The CDR3 bases are TGTGCCAGCCGGACAGGGGATAGTAGACGCACTGAAGCTTTCTTT. Translation gives CASRTGDSRRTEAFF.

V gene TRBV12-3 or TRBV12-4 combines with J gene TRBJ2-4, with TRBD2 matching over 11 bases. V was pared by 5 bases and J by 2 bases, with 5 bases of the junction left unmatched. The CDR3 contains 16 residues. Here the CDR3 reads CASSRTSGSTKNIQYF. The CDR3 DNA reads TGTGCCAGCAGTCGCACTAGCGGGAGTACCAAAAACATTCAGTACTTC.

The V gene is TRBV25-1, the J gene TRBJ2-7; 7 positions match TRBD2. V gave up 6 bases and J gave up 0 bases; unmatched junction bases: 2. Germline V lookup: CDR1 MGHDK, CDR2 SYGVNS. CDR3 length equals 13 residues. CDR3 DNA: TGTGCCAGCAGGGGAGGGAACTCCTACGAGCAGTACTTC. Its protein product is CASRGGNSYEQYF.

The rearrangement uses TRBV19 and TRBJ2-4; TRBD2 might be the D (6 bases). The CDR3 has 14 amino acids. CDR1 LNHDA and CDR2 SQIVND come from the germline V gene (reference sequence). Trimming left V 4 bases short and J 5 bases short, with 12 bases between. CDR3 region: CASSTRLVENIQYF. CDR3 DNA sequence: TGTGCCAGTAGTACCCGACTAGTCGAAAACATTCAGTACTTC.

This chain links TRBV12-3 or TRBV12-4 with TRBJ2-7, with 9 bases that match TRBD1. The CDR3 runs 14 residues. V shed 6 bases and J 3 bases; nucleotides not matched to a gene: 6. The CDR3 sequence is CASSGQGKNYEQYF. The CDR3 DNA follows: TGTGCCAGCAGCGGACAGGGGAAGAACTACGAGCAGTACTTC.

The chain links TRBV29-1 to TRBJ1-2; 8 nucleotides agree with TRBD1. Trimming removed 6 bases from V and 1 base from J; junction bases left unmatched: 7. Germline CDR1 reads SQVTM; CDR2 reads ANQGSEA. This CDR3 is built from 14 residues. CDR3 sequence: CSVDTGGGNYGYTF. As DNA, the CDR3 is TGCAGCGTGGATACAGGGGGGGGTAACTATGGCTACACCTTC.

The table lists this clonotype with a few counts. The V call is TRBV6-4, the J call TRBJ2-1; 7 positions match TRBD2. The junction had 10 bases not matched to a gene; V was cut back by 2 bases and J by 12 bases. Germline CDR1 reads MRHNA; CDR2 reads SNTAGT. The CDR3 spans 14 residues. DNA for the CDR3: TGTGCCAGCAGTGACGAAAGCGCTAGCGGAACGCAGTTCTTC. Translating it yields CASSDESASGTQFF.

J is TRBJ2-7 and V is TRBV29-1; possible D gene TRBD1, 6 bases. The length of the CDR3 is 13 residues. The germline gives CDR1 SQVTM, CDR2 ANQGSEA. Trimming stripped 6 bases from V and 3 bases from J, with 15 bases between. This CDR3 reads CSVLRQAGYEQYF. CDR3 bases: TGCAGCGTCCTCAGACAGGCGGGCTACGAGCAGTACTTC.

The chain recombines TRBV5-1 with TRBJ2-5; no reliable D call. This CDR3 is built from 14 residues. The V gene's germline CDR1 is SGHRS and CDR2 YFSETQ. V lost 4 bases and J 2 bases, leaving 12 bases between the germline ends. The CDR3 nucleotides are TGCGCCAGCAGCCTATCCCCAGCGCAAGAGACCCAGTACTTC. It specifies CASSLSPAQETQYF.

This clonotype was picked up a small number of times. The chain uses TRBV12-3 or TRBV12-4 and TRBJ2-7; D might be TRBD1 or TRBD2, each matching 5 bases. V lost 5 bases and J lost 0, with 14 bases in between. The CDR3 is made up of 15 amino acids. The CDR3 DNA reads as TGTGCCAGCAGTGCCGATCGTGGGGGCTCCTACGAGCAGTACTTC. Translating gives CASSADRGGSYEQYF.

The chain is built from TRBV5-1 and TRBJ2-3; TRBD2 might be the D (5 bases). With 6 bases removed from V and 6 bases from J, the gap between germline ends came to 14 bases. The V gene's germline CDR1 is SGHRS and CDR2 YFSETQ. The CDR3 covers 13 residues. CDR3 nucleotide sequence: TGCGCCAGCAAGACGGGAACGCCCGATACGCAGTATTTT. This gives the protein CASKTGTPDTQYF.

This clonotype was observed a handful of times. The V and J genes are TRBV28 and TRBJ2-5; D may be TRBD1 (6 bases). The CDR3 contains 15 residues. Germline lookup yields CDR1 MDHEN and CDR2 SYDVKM. V lost 7 bases to trimming and J lost 2 bases, with 17 bases between them. CDR3 sequence reads: CASTPSQRGQETQYF. In nucleotides, the CDR3 is TGTGCCAGCACCCCATCCCAAAGGGGGCAAGAGACCCAGTACTTC. Filled out from reference TRBV28 and TRBJ2-5, the complete variable domain reads DVKVTQSSRYLVKRTGEKVFLECVQDMDHENMFWYRQDPGLGLRLIYFSYDVKMKEKGDIPEGYSVSREKKERFSLILESASTNQTSMYLCASTPSQRGQETQYFGPGTRLLVL.

V gene TRBV7-2 combines with J gene TRBJ1-5; D is unresolved. The CDR3 is made up of 13 amino acids. Germline V gene data show CDR1 as SGHTA and CDR2 as FQGNSA. The V and J ends lost 1 base and 10 bases respectively, with 11 bases between them. CDR3 in DNA: TGTGCCAGCAGCTTAGGTTCCACCGGTCCCCAGCATTTT. Protein: CASSLGSTGPQHF.

The rearrangement uses TRBV7-2 and TRBJ2-7; 11 nucleotides match TRBD2. V shed 2 bases, J shed 2 bases, and the junction held 5 bases outside the gene matches. Germline assignment: CDR1 SGHTA and CDR2 FQGNSA. This CDR3 has 16 amino acids. The DNA of the CDR3 is TGTGCCAGCAGCTTATTCTTAGCGGGAGGGCCCTACGAGCAGTACGTC. This sequence encodes CASSLFLAGGPYEQYV.

The gene calls are TRBV5-6 and TRBJ1-3; D gene ambiguous. This CDR3 region has 17 residues. The V gene's germline CDR1 is SGHDT and CDR2 YYEEEE. V was cut by 1 base and J by 1 base, with 15 bases left in between. CDR3 amino acids: CASSLRRNARSGNTIYF. CDR3 nucleotide sequence: TGTGCCAGCAGCTTGCGTCGAAACGCTCGATCTGGAAACACCATATATTTT.

This chain connects TRBV6-2 or TRBV6-3 to TRBJ1-2, with D perhaps matching TRBD1 (5 bases). Trimming removed 1 base from V and 8 bases from J, with 11 bases in between. This CDR3 contains 13 residues. The V gene's germline CDR1 is MNHEY and CDR2 SVGEGT. In DNA, the CDR3 is TGTGCCAGCAGTTACTACCAGGGCGGAGGCTACACCTTC. It specifies CASSYYQGGGYTF.

This chain links TRBV6-2 or TRBV6-3 with TRBJ1-2, with D hard to call. Deletions cut 5 bases from V and 8 bases from J, with 15 bases between. Germline-derived CDR1 and CDR2 are MNHEY and SVGEGT. The CDR3 is made up of 13 amino acids. CDR3 protein: CASSDLARGGYTF. The DNA for the CDR3 is TGTGCCAGCAGTGATCTCGCCCGCGGGGGCTACACCTTC.

This clonotype has only a few counts. The chain carries TRBV7-7 and TRBJ2-5; 11 bases line up with TRBD2. The germline V gene has CDR1 SSHAT and CDR2 FNYEAQ (reference sequence). The CDR3 is made up of 16 amino acids. Germline trimming cut 3 bases from V and 5 bases from J; bases unmatched to any gene: 8. The CDR3 nucleotides read TGTGCCAGCAGCTTGGGGACTAGCGGCACGGGTGAGACCCAGTACTTC. This encodes CASSLGTSGTGETQYF.

The chain combines TRBV12-3 or TRBV12-4 with TRBJ1-1; 7 nucleotides match TRBD1. With V trimmed by 6 bases and J by 4 bases, 11 bases remained unmatched. There are 15 residues in the CDR3. Written as DNA, the CDR3 is TGTGCCAGCAGAACAGCGGCAGGGGGTAGCACTGAAGCTTTCTTT. Residues: CASRTAAGGSTEAFF.

This clonotype was observed a few times. J is TRBJ2-1 and V is TRBV15; a weak D match, TRBD2 (5 bases). This CDR3 region has 14 residues. Germline loops: CDR1 LNHNV, CDR2 YYDKDF (reference sequence). Trimming took off 5 bases at V and 2 bases at J, with 10 bases between the two ends. CDR3: CATSLGGPYNEQFF. CDR3 nucleotides: TGTGCCACCAGCCTAGGAGGTCCCTACAATGAGCAGTTCTTC.

The V call is TRBV6-5, the J call TRBJ2-2; D gene unclear. V lost 0 bases to trimming and J lost 4 bases, with 9 bases between them. From germline, CDR1 is MNHEY and CDR2 SVGAGI. The CDR3 runs 15 residues. CDR3 loop: CASSYSTTITGELFF. The CDR3 DNA reads TGTGCCAGCAGTTACTCGACAACTATCACCGGGGAGCTGTTTTTT.